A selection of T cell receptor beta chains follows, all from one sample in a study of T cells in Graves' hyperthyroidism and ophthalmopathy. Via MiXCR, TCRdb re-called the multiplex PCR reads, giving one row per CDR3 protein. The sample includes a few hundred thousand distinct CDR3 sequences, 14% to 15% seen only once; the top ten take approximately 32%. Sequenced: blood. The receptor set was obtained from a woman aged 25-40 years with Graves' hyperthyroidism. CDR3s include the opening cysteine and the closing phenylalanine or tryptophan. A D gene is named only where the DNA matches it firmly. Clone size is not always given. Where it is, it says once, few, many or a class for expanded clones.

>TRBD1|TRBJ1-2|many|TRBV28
TGTGCCAGCAGTGAACCGGGACAGGGTGGGGGCTACACCTTC
CASSEPGQGGGYTF
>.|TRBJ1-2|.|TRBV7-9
TGTGCCAGCAGCTTGGGCAGGGCACCTAACTATGGCTACACCTTC
CASSLGRAPNYGYTF
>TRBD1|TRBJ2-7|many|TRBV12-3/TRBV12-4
TGTGCCAGCAGACGTTTACCGGGACAGGGGGTCGACGAGCAGTACTTC
CASRRLPGQGVDEQYF
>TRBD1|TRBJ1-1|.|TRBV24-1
TGTGCCACCAGTGATTCTGGGACAGGGGTCACTGAAGCTTTCTTT
CATSDSGTGVTEAFF
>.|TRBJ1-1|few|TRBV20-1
TGCAGTGCCAAAGGCCTTTCGGGCAGGGTGAACACTGAAGCTTTCTTT
CSAKGLSGRVNTEAFF
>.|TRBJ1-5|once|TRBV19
TGTGCCAGTAGTATACGCCAGGGAGCTCAGCCCCAGCATTTT
CASSIRQGAQPQHF
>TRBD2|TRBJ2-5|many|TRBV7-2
TGTGCCAGCGCGTCCTGGCGGGGGGCAGGGGAGACCCAGTACTTC
CASASWRGAGETQYF
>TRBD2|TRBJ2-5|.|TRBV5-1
TGCGCCAGCAGCTTCGCGGGCGGGAGGGAGGAGACCCAGTACTTC
CASSFAGGREETQYF
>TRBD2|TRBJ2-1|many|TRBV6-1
TGTGCCAGCAGTGCATGGACTAGCGGGAGGTTATACTCCTACAATGAGCAGTTCTTC
CASSAWTSGRLYSYNEQFF
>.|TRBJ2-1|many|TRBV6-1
TGTGCCAGCAGTTATGGAGGACAGAACAATGAGCAGTTCTTC
CASSYGGQNNEQFF
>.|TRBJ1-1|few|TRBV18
TGTGCCAGCTCACCCGGATGGGGGGACACTGAAGCTTTCTTT
CASSPGWGDTEAFF
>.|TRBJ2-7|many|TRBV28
TGTGCCAGCAGTACCTACGGGGTAGCCTACGAGCAGTACTTC
CASSTYGVAYEQYF
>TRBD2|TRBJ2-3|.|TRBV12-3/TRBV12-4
TGTGCCAGCAAAACGGGACTAGCGCGCACAGATACGCAGTATTTT
CASKTGLARTDTQYF
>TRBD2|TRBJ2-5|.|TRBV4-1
TGCGCCAGCAGCCAAGCACTAGCGGGAACGCAAGAGACCCAGTACTTC
CASSQALAGTQETQYF
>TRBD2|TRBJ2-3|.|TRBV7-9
TGTGCCGGCAGCCCAGTCACCGCCAGCGGGGCAATTAGCACAGATACGCAGTATTTT
CAGSPVTASGAISTDTQYF
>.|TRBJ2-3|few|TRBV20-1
TGCAGTGCTACCCCTCGATCCTGGACAGATACGCAGTATTTT
CSATPRSWTDTQYF
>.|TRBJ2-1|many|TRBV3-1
TGTGCCAGCAGCCAAGCTTACAATGAGCAGTTCTTC
CASSQAYNEQFF
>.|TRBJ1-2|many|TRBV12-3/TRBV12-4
TGTGCCAGCAGTTTCCCCAACAGTGGTGGCTACACCTTC
CASSFPNSGGYTF
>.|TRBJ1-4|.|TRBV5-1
TGCGCCAGCAGCGAGGACGGAGCTAATGAAAAACTGTTTTTT
CASSEDGANEKLFF
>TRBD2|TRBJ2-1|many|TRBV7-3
TGTGCCAGCAGCTTAAACCCAACTAGCGGAATAGGAAGGCAGTTCTTC
CASSLNPTSGIGRQFF
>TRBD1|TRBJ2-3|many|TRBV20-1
TGCAGTGCTACACGGACAAACAGGGGTACAGATACGCAGTATTTT
CSATRTNRGTDTQYF
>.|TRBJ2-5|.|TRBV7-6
TGTGCCAGCAGCTTAATAGAACTGGATGGAGAGACCCAGTACTTC
CASSLIELDGETQYF
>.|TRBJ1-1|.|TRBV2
TGTGCCAGCACTCCGACCAGAAACACTGAAGCTTTCTTT
CASTPTRNTEAFF
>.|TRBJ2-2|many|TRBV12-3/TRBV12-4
TGTGCCAGCAGTTTATACCCCGGGGGAATCTTCACCGGGGAGCTGTTTTTT
CASSLYPGGIFTGELFF
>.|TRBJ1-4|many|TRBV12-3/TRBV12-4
TGTGCCAGCAGTTTAGAGGGAATAGGGGATGAAAAACTGTTTTTT
CASSLEGIGDEKLFF
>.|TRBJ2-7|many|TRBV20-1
TGCAGTGCTAGAGGTCCCGTAGACGAGGAGCAGTACTTC
CSARGPVDEEQYF
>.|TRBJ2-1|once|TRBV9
TGTGCCAGCAGCCCCCGGGACTCATCCAATGAGCAGTTCTTC
CASSPRDSSNEQFF
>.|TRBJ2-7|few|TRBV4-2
TGTGCCAGCAGCCTTTCGGACTTACCATACGAGCAGTACTTC
CASSLSDLPYEQYF
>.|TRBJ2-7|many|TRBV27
TGTGCCAGCAGTACGAAAATCCAGGGCGTGAGCTACGAGCAGTACTTC
CASSTKIQGVSYEQYF
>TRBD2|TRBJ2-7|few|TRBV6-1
TGTGCCAGCAGAAAGGGACTAACGGGCGAGCAGTACTTC
CASRKGLTGEQYF
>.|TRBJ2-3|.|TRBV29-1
TGCAGCGTTGAAGATCCTCTCTTGCGAGCAGATACGCAGTATTTT
CSVEDPLLRADTQYF
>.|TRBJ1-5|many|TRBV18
TGTGCCAGCTCCAACATGGACAATCAGCCCCAGCATTTT
CASSNMDNQPQHF
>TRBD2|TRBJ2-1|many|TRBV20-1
TGCAGTGCCGCGGGCGGGAGGGGAGGCAATGAGCAGTTCTTC
CSAAGGRGGNEQFF
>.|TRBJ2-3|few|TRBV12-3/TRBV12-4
TGTGCCAGCAGTCTGACCGGAAGCCTTACAGATACGCAGTATTTT
CASSLTGSLTDTQYF
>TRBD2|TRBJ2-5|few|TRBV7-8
TGTGCCAGCAGCCCTCCCGGGACTAGCGGTGTAGAGACCCAGTACTTC
CASSPPGTSGVETQYF
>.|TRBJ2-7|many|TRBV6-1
TGTGCCAGCCAGTTCCGGGACAACATCTACGAGCAGTACTTC
CASQFRDNIYEQYF
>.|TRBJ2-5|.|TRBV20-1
TGCAGTGCTATCCCTACCCCAGAGACCCAGTACTTC
CSAIPTPETQYF
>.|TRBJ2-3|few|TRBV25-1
TGTGCCAGCAGTGACAGGAAAGATACGCAGTATTTT
CASSDRKDTQYF
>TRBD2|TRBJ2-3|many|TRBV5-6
TGTGCCAGCAGCTTGGGACTAGCGGGACTCACAGATACGCAGTATTTT
CASSLGLAGLTDTQYF
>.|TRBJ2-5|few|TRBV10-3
TGTGCCATCAGTCCACTCAACCAAGAGACCCAGTACTTC
CAISPLNQETQYF